This T cell receptor beta chain was recorded in a study of blood T cells in healthy people across ages. As for this clonotype: Its antigen remains unknown.

Study-wide results and caveats: Among T cells, TCR beta diversity per million cells dropped roughly linearly as age rose. TCR beta diversity tracked closely with naive T cell percentage. Diversity figures derived from one million T cells were judged to underestimate the true value.

A second PCR of about 6 to 11 cycles used a sample-barcoded 5' primer and a J-beta primer mix. Researchers report that a template-switch adaptor with 12 random nucleotides tagged each cDNA molecule. TCRdb processed the 5' RACE reads anew with MiXCR; each CDR3 protein has one entry. Among 650,000 to 1,000,000 distinct CDR3 sequences listed, 35% to 50% were seen once. The CDR3 sequence is 17 residues long. V was clipped by 2 bases and J by 2 bases, with 19 bases between them. The chain links TRBV12-3 or TRBV12-4 to TRBJ2-7; no firm D call. Material: blood. The TCR comes from a man aged 80 or over in good health. The CDR3 coding sequence is TGTGCCAGCAGTTTAAAATCGTTTGTTCAGGCTCCCTACGAGCAGTACTTC. Its protein product is CASSLKSFVQAPYEQYF.